A selection of T cell receptor beta chains follows, all from one sample in a study of CD8 T cells in Susac syndrome. Each CDR3 protein is one row after TCRdb ran MiXCR on the immunoSEQ multiplex PCR reads. The sample has a few hundred thousand distinct CDR3 sequences, approximately 90% seen once; the top ten hold less than 0.15%. Sequencing was performed on CD8+ T cells from PBMCs. All receptors come from a human donor with multiple sclerosis. CDR3s include the opening cysteine and the closing phenylalanine or tryptophan. The D gene is left open where the match is weak. Only part of the rows carry a size: once, few, many, or a class if the clone is expanded.

length	D	size	V	J	CDR3	DNA
16	TRBD1	NA	TRBV7-9	TRBJ2-7	CASSLVSGTGSYEQYF	TGTGCCAGCAGCTTAGTATCTGGGACAGGGTCCTACGAGCAGTACTTC
17	TRBD1	NA	TRBV20-1	TRBJ1-1	CSARDIQGEEGDTEAFF	TGCAGTGCTAGAGATATACAGGGGGAGGAAGGTGACACTGAAGCTTTCTTT
12	NA	NA	TRBV2	TRBJ2-7	CASSERKDEQYF	TGTGCCAGCAGTGAAAGGAAGGACGAGCAGTACTTC
17	NA	NA	TRBV20-1	TRBJ1-2	CSAREGGVPLENYGYTF	TGCAGTGCTAGAGAAGGTGGGGTACCTTTGGAGAACTATGGCTACACCTTC
15	NA	NA	TRBV12-3/TRBV12-4	TRBJ2-3	CASSQPTPDPDTQYF	TGTGCCAGCAGCCAACCGACTCCTGATCCAGATACGCAGTATTTT
15	NA	few	TRBV18	TRBJ2-7	CASSPAELTAYEQYF	TGTGCCAGCTCACCAGCCGAACTGACAGCCTACGAGCAGTACTTC
14	NA	NA	TRBV10-3	TRBJ2-7	CAIMPAGQSYEQYF	TGTGCCATCATGCCCGCGGGACAGTCCTACGAGCAGTACTTC
16	TRBD2	NA	TRBV4-3	TRBJ2-7	CASSQETGTSSYEQYF	TGCGCCAGCAGCCAAGAAACAGGGACTAGCTCCTACGAGCAGTACTTC
16	NA	once	TRBV7-6	TRBJ2-7	CASSLDAGPPFYEQYF	TGTGCCAGCAGCTTAGATGCAGGGCCCCCCTTTTACGAGCAGTACTTC
14	NA	NA	TRBV29-1	TRBJ2-3	CSVEQGLGTDTQYF	TGCAGCGTTGAACAGGGCCTGGGCACAGATACGCAGTATTTT
14	TRBD1	NA	TRBV19	TRBJ1-6	CASSMTGDGSPLHF	TGTGCCAGTAGTATGACAGGGGATGGTTCACCCCTCCACTTT
17	NA	NA	TRBV13	TRBJ1-2	CASSLGPGVGANYGYTF	TGTGCCAGCAGCTTAGGCCCAGGTGTGGGGGCTAACTATGGCTACACCTTC
13	NA	NA	TRBV9	TRBJ2-2	CASRASSPGELFF	TGTGCCAGCAGGGCTAGCAGTCCCGGGGAGCTGTTTTTT
14	NA	NA	TRBV9	TRBJ1-1	CASSVGSMNTEAFF	TGTGCCAGCAGCGTTGGCAGCATGAACACTGAAGCTTTCTTT
16	TRBD2	NA	TRBV13	TRBJ2-1	CASSPQNGLAFNEQFF	TGTGCCAGCAGCCCACAGAACGGACTAGCGTTCAATGAGCAGTTCTTC
13	NA	NA	TRBV12-3/TRBV12-4	TRBJ2-3	CASSGRMTDTQYF	TGTGCCAGCAGCGGCCGGATGACAGATACGCAGTATTTT
14	NA	NA	TRBV4-2	TRBJ2-5	CASSQDDVAETQYF	TGTGCCAGCAGCCAAGATGACGTTGCCGAGACCCAGTACTTC
17	NA	NA	TRBV19	TRBJ2-2	CASSLPQRYVNTGELFF	TGTGCCAGTTCACTACCACAGCGTTATGTGAACACCGGGGAGCTGTTTTTT
14	NA	once	TRBV7-9	TRBJ1-1	CASSLLATMTEAFF	TGTGCCAGCAGCTTACTGGCCACCATGACTGAAGCTTTCTTT
13	NA	NA	TRBV19	TRBJ1-5	CASTAGGGQPQHF	TGTGCCAGTACTGCGGGGGGAGGTCAGCCCCAGCATTTT
14	NA	NA	TRBV4-1	TRBJ2-1	CASSQRQTYNEQFF	TGCGCCAGCAGCCAAAGACAGACCTACAATGAGCAGTTCTTC
15	TRBD2	NA	TRBV27	TRBJ2-2	CASRSEGGAAGELFF	TGTGCCAGCAGGTCCGAGGGAGGGGCGGCCGGGGAGCTGTTTTTT
13	NA	NA	TRBV19	TRBJ1-1	CASSIVEGTEAFF	TGTGCCAGTAGTATAGTTGAGGGGACTGAAGCTTTCTTT
15	NA	NA	TRBV9	TRBJ2-1	CASTRGGLVNNEQFF	TGTGCCAGCACCCGTGGGGGACTCGTTAACAATGAGCAGTTCTTC
17	NA	NA	TRBV7-8	TRBJ1-1	CASSLAESWGGNTEAFF	TGTGCCAGCAGCTTAGCCGAGTCCTGGGGGGGGAACACTGAAGCTTTCTTT
15	TRBD2	once	TRBV27	TRBJ2-7	CASSLSASGRYEQYF	TGTGCCAGCAGTTTATCCGCTAGCGGGCGGTACGAGCAGTACTTC
14	NA	NA	TRBV5-4	TRBJ2-7	CASSLGESINEQYF	TGTGCCAGCAGCTTGGGGGAAAGTATAAACGAGCAGTACTTC
16	NA	NA	TRBV20-1	TRBJ1-2	CSARDDLRSGWDGYTF	TGCAGTGCTAGAGATGACCTACGGTCGGGGTGGGATGGCTACACCTTC
13	NA	NA	TRBV7-9	TRBJ2-7	CASSPRVRYEQYF	TGTGCCAGCAGCCCCCGGGTCCGGTACGAGCAGTACTTC
13	NA	NA	TRBV27	TRBJ2-7	CASFLRTIYEQYF	TGTGCCAGCTTCCTAAGGACGATCTACGAGCAGTACTTC
20	TRBD2	NA	TRBV4-1	TRBJ2-3	CASSQDLLAGDTLSGDTQYF	TGCGCCAGCAGCCAAGATCTCCTAGCGGGAGATACACTATCGGGAGATACGCAGTATTTT
15	TRBD1	NA	TRBV7-9	TRBJ2-2	CASRLDRDTTGELFF	TGTGCCAGCAGGTTAGACAGGGATACAACCGGGGAGCTGTTTTTT
14	TRBD1	NA	TRBV15	TRBJ2-7	CATSMWDRSYEQYF	TGTGCCACCAGCATGTGGGACAGAAGTTACGAGCAGTACTTC
17	TRBD1	NA	TRBV7-9	TRBJ2-7	CASSHPREDRASYEQYF	TGTGCCAGCAGCCACCCAAGGGAGGACAGGGCCTCCTACGAGCAGTACTTC
13	NA	once	TRBV13	TRBJ2-7	CASSERIGYEQYF	TGTGCCAGCAGTGAGAGGATCGGCTACGAGCAGTACTTC
16	TRBD2	NA	TRBV4-3	TRBJ2-1	CASSHRLAGAYNEQFF	TGCGCCAGCAGCCATCGACTAGCTGGGGCCTACAATGAGCAGTTCTTC